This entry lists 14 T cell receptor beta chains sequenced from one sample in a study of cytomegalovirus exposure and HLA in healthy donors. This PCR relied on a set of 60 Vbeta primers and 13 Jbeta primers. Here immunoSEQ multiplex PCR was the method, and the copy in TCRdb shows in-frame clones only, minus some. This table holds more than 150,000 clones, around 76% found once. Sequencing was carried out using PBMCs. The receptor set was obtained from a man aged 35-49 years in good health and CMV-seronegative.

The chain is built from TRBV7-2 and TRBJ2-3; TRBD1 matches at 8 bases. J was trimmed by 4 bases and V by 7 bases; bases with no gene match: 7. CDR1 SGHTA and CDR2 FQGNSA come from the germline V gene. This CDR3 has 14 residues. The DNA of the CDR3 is TGTGCCAGCATACCAGGGGGCGCAGCAGATACGCAGTATTTT. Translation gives CASIPGGAADTQYF. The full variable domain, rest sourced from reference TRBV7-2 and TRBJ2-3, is GAGVSQSPSNKVTEKGKDVELRCDPISGHTALYWYRQSLGQGLEFLIYFQGNSAPDKSGLPSDRFSAERTGGSVSTLTIQRTQQEDSAVYLCASIPGGAADTQYFGPGTRLTVL.

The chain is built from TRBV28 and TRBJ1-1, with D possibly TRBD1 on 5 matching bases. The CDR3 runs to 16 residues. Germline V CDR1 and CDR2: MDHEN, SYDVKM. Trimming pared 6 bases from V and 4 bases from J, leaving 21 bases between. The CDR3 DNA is TGTGCCAGCAGAAATAAGGTCGGGGGTGGAGGCACTGAAGCTTTCTTT. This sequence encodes CASRNKVGGGGTEAFF.

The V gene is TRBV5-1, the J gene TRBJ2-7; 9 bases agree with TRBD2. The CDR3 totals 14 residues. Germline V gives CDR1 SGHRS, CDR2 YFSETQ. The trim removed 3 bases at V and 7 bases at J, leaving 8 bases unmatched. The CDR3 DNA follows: TGCGCCAGCAGCTGGGGGGCTAGCGGGACAGAGCAGTACTTC. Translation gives CASSWGASGTEQYF.

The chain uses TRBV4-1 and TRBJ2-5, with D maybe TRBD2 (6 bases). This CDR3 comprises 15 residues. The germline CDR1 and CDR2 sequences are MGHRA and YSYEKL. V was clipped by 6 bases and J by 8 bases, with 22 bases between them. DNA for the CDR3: TGCGCCAGCAGTTTTGGAGGGCCGGGCCAAGTTACCCAGTACTTC. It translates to CASSFGGPGQVTQYF.

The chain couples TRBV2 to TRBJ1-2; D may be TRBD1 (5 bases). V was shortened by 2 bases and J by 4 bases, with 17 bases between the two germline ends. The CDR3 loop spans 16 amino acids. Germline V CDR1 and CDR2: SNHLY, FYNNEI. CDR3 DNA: TGTGCCAGCAGTGAATCCCTGACAGCCTCAGGCTATGGCTACACCTTC. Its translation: CASSESLTASGYGYTF.

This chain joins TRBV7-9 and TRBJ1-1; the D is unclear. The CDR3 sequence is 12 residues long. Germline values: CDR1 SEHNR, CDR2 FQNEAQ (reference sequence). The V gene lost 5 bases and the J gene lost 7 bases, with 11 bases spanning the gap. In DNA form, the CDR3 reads TGTGCCAGCAGCCCCCAGGATAATGAAGCTTTCTTT. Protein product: CASSPQDNEAFF.

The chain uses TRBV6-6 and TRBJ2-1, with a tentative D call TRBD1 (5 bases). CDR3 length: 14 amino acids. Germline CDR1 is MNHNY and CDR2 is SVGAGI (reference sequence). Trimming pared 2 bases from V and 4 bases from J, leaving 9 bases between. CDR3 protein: CASSYEKGYNEQFF. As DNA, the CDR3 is TGTGCCAGCAGTTACGAGAAGGGGTACAATGAGCAGTTCTTC.

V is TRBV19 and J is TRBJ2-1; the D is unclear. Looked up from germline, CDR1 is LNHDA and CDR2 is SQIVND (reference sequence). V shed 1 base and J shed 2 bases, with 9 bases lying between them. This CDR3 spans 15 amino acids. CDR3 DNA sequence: TGTGCCAGTAGTATAGTGAGACACACCTACAATGAGCAGTTCTTC. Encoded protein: CASSIVRHTYNEQFF.

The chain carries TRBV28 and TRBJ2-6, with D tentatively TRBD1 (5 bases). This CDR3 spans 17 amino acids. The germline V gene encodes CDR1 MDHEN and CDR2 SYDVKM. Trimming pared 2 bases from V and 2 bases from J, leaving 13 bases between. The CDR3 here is CASSLLGANPGANVLTF. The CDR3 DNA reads TGTGCCAGCAGTTTACTAGGGGCTAATCCTGGGGCCAACGTCCTGACTTTC. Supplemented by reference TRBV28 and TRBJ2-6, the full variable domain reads DVKVTQSSRYLVKRTGEKVFLECVQDMDHENMFWYRQDPGLGLRLIYFSYDVKMKEKGDIPEGYSVSREKKERFSLILESASTNQTSMYLCASSLLGANPGANVLTFGAGSRLTVL.

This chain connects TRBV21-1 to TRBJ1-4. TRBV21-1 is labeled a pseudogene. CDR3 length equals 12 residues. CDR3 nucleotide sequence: TGTGCCAGCAGCCCCGGTCCGGAAAAACTGTTTTTT. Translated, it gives CASSPGPEKLFF.

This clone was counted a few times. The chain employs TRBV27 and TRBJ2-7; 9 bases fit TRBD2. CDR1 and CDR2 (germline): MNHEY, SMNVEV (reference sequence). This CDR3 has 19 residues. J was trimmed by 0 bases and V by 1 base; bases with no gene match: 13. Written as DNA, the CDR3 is TGTGCCAGCAGTTTATTTTTTGAACCGAGCGGGAGGCTCTCCTACGAGCAGTACTTC. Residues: CASSLFFEPSGRLSYEQYF.

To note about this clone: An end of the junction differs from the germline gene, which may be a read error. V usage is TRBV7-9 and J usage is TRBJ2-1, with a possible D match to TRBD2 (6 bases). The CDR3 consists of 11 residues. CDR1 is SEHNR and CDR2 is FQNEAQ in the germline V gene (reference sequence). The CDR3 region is CASRQTAEGIF. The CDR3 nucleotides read TGTGCCAGCAGACAGACAGCGGAGGGGATCTTC. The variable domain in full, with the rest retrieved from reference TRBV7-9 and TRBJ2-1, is DTGVSQNPRHKITKRGQNVTFRCDPISEHNRLYWYRQTLGQGPEFLTYFQNEAQLEKSRLLSDRFSAERPKGSFSTLEIQRTEQGDSAMYLCASRQTAEGIFGPGTRLTVL.

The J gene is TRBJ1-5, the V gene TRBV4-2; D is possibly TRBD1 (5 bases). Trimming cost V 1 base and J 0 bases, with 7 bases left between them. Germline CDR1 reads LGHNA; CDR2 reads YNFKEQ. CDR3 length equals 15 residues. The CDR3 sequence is CASSQGQSSNQPQHF. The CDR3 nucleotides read TGTGCCAGCAGCCAAGGACAGTCTAGCAATCAGCCCCAGCATTTT.

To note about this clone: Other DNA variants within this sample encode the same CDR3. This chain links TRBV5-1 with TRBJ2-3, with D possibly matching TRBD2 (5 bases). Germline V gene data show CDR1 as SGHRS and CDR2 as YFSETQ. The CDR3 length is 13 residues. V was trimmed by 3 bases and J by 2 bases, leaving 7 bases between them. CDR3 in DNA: TGCGCCAGCAGCTCTCTAGCCACAGATACGCAGTATTTT. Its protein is CASSSLATDTQYF.